A single TCR beta chain is shown here with its context. Its antigen is undetermined. This sample is drawn from a study of cytomegalovirus exposure and HLA in healthy donors. Study summary: Previous work identified roughly 120 million unique TCR beta sequences from some 170 million T cells. Points from the study as a whole: Segments of the TCR beta V type were, in most cases, productive about 90% or about 30% of the time in an earlier analysis. Presence/absence analyses treated sequencing depth as roughly uniform across donors.

PCR primers comprised 60 Vbeta and 13 Jbeta primers. The table came from immunoSEQ multiplex PCR; TCRdb's copy has only in-frame clones and leaves some out. The sample records about 200,000 clones, roughly 85% being singletons. Trimming removed 0 bases at V and 6 bases at J, with 11 bases between. Germline V lookup: CDR1 MNHEY, CDR2 SMNVEV (reference sequence). The CDR3 is 14 amino acids. Sampled while nominally healthy, donors likely had unrecorded immune exposures. The rearrangement links TRBV27 to TRBJ1-2; a weak D match, TRBD1 (6 bases). Sequenced sample: PBMCs. The sequence derives from a young woman in good health and CMV-seropositive. CDR3 in DNA: TGTGCCAGCAGTTTATCGGGGGCGCTTGATGGCTACACCTTC. Its translation is CASSLSGALDGYTF.